This TCR beta chain appears in the sequencing data of a study of blood T cells in healthy people across ages. This clonotype has ten or more counts. Combining a sample-barcoded 5' primer with a J-beta primer mix, a second PCR ran for roughly 7 to 12 cycles. TCRdb reanalysed the 5' RACE reads using MiXCR and keeps one entry per CDR3 protein. Of some 1.7 million distinct CDR3 sequences in the sample, 28% were seen once. The CDR3 length is 15 residues. Unmatched junction bases numbered 9, after V lost 5 bases and J lost 5 bases. The chain joins TRBV12-3 or TRBV12-4 to TRBJ1-2, with 9 bases fitting TRBD1. What was sequenced was blood. This TCR derives from a woman under 40 in good health. The CDR3 DNA is TGTGCCAGCAGTCCCGGACAGGGGAATCGGTATGGCTACACCTTC. Its protein product is CASSPGQGNRYGYTF.